The 29 T cell receptor beta chains reported below all come from one sample, sequenced in a study of T cell repertoires in cytomegalovirus infection (dated by TCRdb to about 2019). The treatment or condition label here, explained by the study, means: in vitro stimulation with specific CMV peptide epitopes to enrich CMV-specific T cells. Data came from an Illumina HiSeq 1500. TCRdb took the public reads, trimmed them with fastp at Q25, ran MiXCR for clone calling and kept in-frame beta chains. Every entry covers one CDR3 protein and lists the most common genes and DNA from its rows. The sample table holds a few hundred thousand distinct CDR3 sequences, of which approximately 40% were seen once. Around 48% of the sample rests with the top ten. These receptors are not linked to any known antigen. The source was cultured PBMCs, collected from culture after CMV antigen stimulation. The receptors derive from a human donor in good health (CMV status not recorded). Some clones in this sample may be carry-over from other donors' samples.

Here the CDR3 reads CASSPIPGQTNEKLFF. The CDR3 DNA is TGTGCCAGCAGCCCAATACCGGGACAGACAAATGAAAAACTGTTTTTT. The chain is built from TRBV7-2 and TRBJ1-4; 7 positions match TRBD1. Germline V lookup: CDR1 SGHTA, CDR2 FQGNSA. V gave up 5 bases and J gave up 5 bases; unmatched junction bases: 11. The CDR3 extends over 16 amino acids.

This clonotype was observed a handful of times. The V call is TRBV7-9, the J call TRBJ2-3; D gene unclear. The V and J ends lost 3 bases and 3 bases respectively, with 10 bases between them. From germline, CDR1 is SEHNR and CDR2 FQNEAQ (reference sequence). The CDR3 runs to 14 residues. As DNA, the CDR3 is TGTGCCAGCAGCTTGACAAGGGATACAGATACGCAGTATTTT. Translated, it gives CASSLTRDTDTQYF.

This clonotype was recorded a few times. The chain couples TRBV12-3 or TRBV12-4 to TRBJ2-7, with TRBD1 matching over 11 bases. The CDR3 is made up of 17 amino acids. V shed 3 bases, J shed 5 bases, and the junction held 12 bases outside the gene matches. The CDR3, as DNA: TGTGCCAGCAGTTTGGGGACAGGGGGATTCCTAGGGAACGAGCAGTACTTC. It yields the protein CASSLGTGGFLGNEQYF.

The chain couples TRBV5-4 to TRBJ2-2; perhaps D is TRBD1 or TRBD2 (5 bases each). Trimming cost V 1 base and J 6 bases, with 16 bases left between them. Germline CDR1 is SGHNT and CDR2 is YYREEE (reference sequence). The CDR3 extends over 16 amino acids. As DNA, the CDR3 is TGTGCCAGCAGCTTGCGTGGGACGGGGTGGTCCGGGGAGCTGTTTTTT. Protein sequence: CASSLRGTGWSGELFF.

J is TRBJ2-1 and V is TRBV10-3; 7 bases are shared with TRBD2. Looked up from germline, CDR1 is ENHRY and CDR2 is SYGVKD. The CDR3 spans 14 residues. The trim removed 6 bases at V and 7 bases at J, leaving 9 bases unmatched. CDR3 residues: CAIRSLASANEQFF. CDR3 nucleotides: TGTGCCATCAGATCACTAGCGTCGGCGAATGAGCAGTTCTTC.

This clonotype has only a few counts. This chain links TRBV7-2 with TRBJ2-7, with 13 bases identical to TRBD2. The CDR3 totals 16 residues. CDR1 is SGHTA and CDR2 is FQGNSA in the germline V gene. V gave up 5 bases and J gave up 3 bases; unmatched junction bases: 7. The CDR3 DNA sequence: TGTGCCAGCAGCAAACTAGCGGGGGGGACCTTCTACGAGCAGTACTTC. Its translation: CASSKLAGGTFYEQYF.

The genes are TRBV6-2 or TRBV6-3 and TRBJ2-3, with TRBD2 identical over 7 bases. The CDR3 is made up of 14 amino acids. CDR1 MNHEY and CDR2 SVGEGT come from the germline V gene. J lost 6 bases, V lost 11 bases, and 14 bases had no gene match. In DNA, the CDR3 is TGTGCCGGAGGCCCTAGCGGAGGGGCTGATACGCAGTATTTT. It yields the protein CAGGPSGGADTQYF.

This clonotype was seen more than once but under ten times. The CDR3 protein is CASADVNQPQHF. In DNA, the CDR3 is TGTGCCAGCGCGGATGTCAATCAGCCCCAGCATTTT. The rearrangement joins TRBV6-2 or TRBV6-3 to TRBJ1-5; D is uncertain. CDR1 MNHEY and CDR2 SVGEGT come from the germline V gene. V shed 8 bases and J shed 3 bases, with 8 bases lying between them. This CDR3 comprises 12 residues.

The genes are TRBV7-6 and TRBJ2-3, with D tentatively TRBD1 (8 bases). Germline CDR1 SGHVS, CDR2 FNYEAQ. The CDR3 sequence is 18 residues long. V lost 5 bases and J 2 bases, leaving 23 bases between the germline ends. CDR3 in DNA: TGTGCCAGCAGCCGAAGATACACAGGGGGAGGGAACACAGATACGCAGTATTTT. The encoded protein is CASSRRYTGGGNTDTQYF.

V usage is TRBV20-1 and J usage is TRBJ1-6; D perhaps matches TRBD1 (6 bases). Trimming removed 2 bases from V and 14 bases from J, with 16 bases in between. Germline V CDR1 and CDR2: DFQATT, SNEGSKA (reference sequence). The CDR3 contains 13 residues. The CDR3 is CSARSRGAITLHF. Written as DNA, the CDR3 is TGCAGTGCTAGAAGTAGGGGGGCGATCACCCTCCACTTT.

Only a few counts were recorded for this clonotype. The gene calls are TRBV7-2 and TRBJ2-5, with 8 bases aligning to TRBD1. There are 15 residues in the CDR3. The trim removed 6 bases at V and 1 base at J, leaving 7 bases unmatched. Germline values: CDR1 SGHTA, CDR2 FQGNSA. Here the CDR3 DNA reads TGTGCCAGCAGACTAGACAGGGGCCCCCAAGAGACCCAGTACTTC. This encodes CASRLDRGPQETQYF.

This clonotype was detected only a few times. The rearrangement links TRBV7-2 to TRBJ2-3, with 12 bases lining up with TRBD2. CDR3 length: 18 amino acids. Trimming took 2 bases from V and 0 from J; bases not matched to a gene: 6. Germline V gene data show CDR1 as SGHTA and CDR2 as FQGNSA. The CDR3 region has the DNA TGTGCCAGCAGCTTACGACTAGCGGGGGCCCTAAGCACAGATACGCAGTATTTT. Protein sequence: CASSLRLAGALSTDTQYF.

V and J are TRBV5-1 and TRBJ1-2, with TRBD1 identical over 8 bases. The germline V gene has CDR1 SGHRS and CDR2 YFSETQ. J gave up 0 bases and V 0 bases, and 1 base lay outside the gene matches. This CDR3 contains 15 residues. For the CDR3, the DNA is TGCGCCAGCAGCTTGGGGACAGGGACTAACTATGGCTACACCTTC. Amino acids: CASSLGTGTNYGYTF.

The chain recombines TRBV5-1 with TRBJ2-6; D tentatively fits TRBD1 or TRBD2 (5 bases each). This CDR3 has 17 amino acids. CDR1 and CDR2 (germline): SGHRS, YFSETQ. The V gene lost 5 bases and the J gene lost 1 base, with 16 bases spanning the gap. CDR3 sequence reads: CASRRLRDESGANVLTF. CDR3 sequence (DNA): TGCGCCAGCAGGAGACTTAGGGACGAGTCTGGGGCCAACGTCCTGACTTTC.

The chain uses TRBV20-1 and TRBJ1-5; 8 bases match TRBD1. V dropped 7 bases and J dropped 7; count of bases not matched to a gene: 6. Germline V gives CDR1 DFQATT, CDR2 SNEGSKA (reference sequence). The CDR3 runs to 12 residues. This CDR3 reads CSVTTGDQPQHF. For the CDR3, the DNA is TGCAGTGTAACGACAGGGGACCAGCCCCAGCATTTT.

The chain links TRBV20-1 to TRBJ2-5; the match to TRBD2 covers 9 bases. The CDR3 has 17 amino acids. V dropped 0 bases and J dropped 6; count of bases not matched to a gene: 14. Germline V gene data show CDR1 as DFQATT and CDR2 as SNEGSKA (reference sequence). The CDR3 protein is CSARDPRGSGRFQTQYF. Here the CDR3 DNA reads TGCAGTGCTAGAGATCCCAGGGGCAGCGGGAGGTTTCAGACCCAGTACTTC.

The V and J genes are TRBV27 and TRBJ2-6; 8 positions match TRBD1. The germline CDR1 and CDR2 sequences are MNHEY and SMNVEV (reference sequence). V shed 7 bases and J 8 bases; nucleotides not matched to a gene: 10. CDR3 size: 15 residues. The CDR3 loop is CASTRGTGRTNVLTF. The CDR3, as DNA: TGTGCCAGCACCCGTGGGACAGGTCGTACCAACGTCCTGACTTTC. Based on the CDR3 plus reference TRBV27 and TRBJ2-6, the full variable domain is EAQVTQNPRYLITVTGKKLTVTCSQNMNHEYMSWYRQDPGLGLRQIYYSMNVEVTDKGDVPEGYKVSRKEKRNFPLILESPSPNQTSLYFCASTRGTGRTNVLTFGAGSRLTVL.

The CDR3 protein is CATSRYDLNNEQFF. The DNA for the CDR3 is TGTGCCACCAGCAGATACGACTTGAACAATGAGCAGTTCTTC. The rearrangement links TRBV15 to TRBJ2-1; D not resolved. This CDR3 contains 14 residues. The germline V and J ends were trimmed by 2 bases and 5 bases, with 10 bases remaining between them. Per the germline V gene, CDR1 is LNHNV and CDR2 is YYDKDF (reference sequence).

The chain is built from TRBV2 and TRBJ2-2, with a tentative D call TRBD2 (5 bases). The germline CDR1 and CDR2 sequences are SNHLY and FYNNEI. The CDR3 totals 14 residues. The V end lost 8 bases, the J end lost 4 bases, and 14 bases lay between the germline ends. The CDR3 spells CASWSAGTTGELFF. In nucleotides, the CDR3 is TGTGCCAGCTGGTCTGCGGGCACCACCGGGGAGCTGTTTTTT. Combining the CDR3 with reference TRBV2 and TRBJ2-2 gives the whole variable domain EPEVTQTPSHQVTQMGQEVILRCVPISNHLYFYWYRQILGQKVEFLVSFYNNEISEKSEIFDDQFSVERPDGSNFTLKIRSTKLEDSAMYFCASWSAGTTGELFFGEGSRLTVL.

The V and J genes are TRBV11-2 and TRBJ2-7, with 8 bases that match TRBD1. This CDR3 has 15 residues. Germline V gives CDR1 SGHAT, CDR2 FQNNGV. The junction had 6 bases not matched to a gene; V was cut back by 4 bases and J by 1 base. Here the CDR3 reads CASSSPRDRSYEQYF. CDR3 nucleotide sequence: TGTGCCAGCAGCTCCCCCCGGGACAGGTCCTACGAGCAGTACTTC.

V and J are TRBV6-1 and TRBJ2-1, with 8 nucleotides matching TRBD2. V was pared by 6 bases and J by 8 bases, with 15 bases of the junction left unmatched. CDR1 MNHNS and CDR2 SASEGT come from the germline V gene. This CDR3 contains 16 residues. As DNA, the CDR3 is TGTGCCAGCAGCCGGGGGGGGGGCGGGAGTGGGTATGAGCAGTTCTTC. This gives the protein CASSRGGGGSGYEQFF.

This chain links TRBV28 with TRBJ1-1, with D tentatively TRBD1 (6 bases). Germline values: CDR1 MDHEN, CDR2 SYDVKM. This CDR3 region has 12 residues. V was cut by 3 bases and J by 14 bases, with 16 bases left in between. In nucleotides, the CDR3 is TGTGCCAGCAGTTTGTCAGGGGAGGTGTTATTCTTT. Protein product: CASSLSGEVLFF.

V and J are TRBV19 and TRBJ2-3; D ambiguous. The CDR3 runs to 13 residues. V was cut by 4 bases and J by 4 bases, with 9 bases left in between. Germline CDR1 is LNHDA and CDR2 is SQIVND (reference sequence). The CDR3, as DNA: TGTGCCAGTAGTACCCAGCGTGCAGATACGCAGTATTTT. This gives the protein CASSTQRADTQYF.

This clonotype was found a few times. The chain uses TRBV11-2 and TRBJ2-3, with D possibly matching TRBD2 (5 bases). CDR3 length: 15 residues. The germline V gene has CDR1 SGHAT and CDR2 FQNNGV. The V end lost 3 bases, the J end lost 6 bases, and 16 bases lay between the germline ends. CDR3 loop: CASSFSRSGRDTQYF. The CDR3 DNA is TGTGCCAGCAGCTTTTCCAGATCGGGAAGGGATACGCAGTATTTT.

This clonotype was seen a few times. This chain joins TRBV2 and TRBJ1-5; TRBD1 matches 7 bases. Germline lookup yields CDR1 SNHLY and CDR2 FYNNEI. This CDR3 comprises 14 residues. After removal of 1 base from V and 5 bases from J, the junction contained 2 bases not matched to a gene. In DNA form, the CDR3 reads TGTGCCAGCAGTGAAGTACAGGGGTATCAGCCCCAGCATTTT. Protein product: CASSEVQGYQPQHF.

V gene TRBV20-1 combines with J gene TRBJ2-5; D is undetermined. V lost 3 bases to trimming and J lost 1 base, with 15 bases between them. Germline-derived CDR1 and CDR2 are DFQATT and SNEGSKA (reference sequence). The CDR3 runs to 15 residues. In DNA form, the CDR3 reads TGCAGTGCTAGCCAACCTCTAGGGCTCCAAGAGACCCAGTACTTC. As protein: CSASQPLGLQETQYF.

Here the CDR3 DNA reads TGCAGTGCTAGAGGTCGCGGGAGAACTCAAGAGACCCAGTACTTC. This gives the protein CSARGRGRTQETQYF. The genes are TRBV20-1 and TRBJ2-5; TRBD2 aligns across 7 bases. Trimming took 1 base from V and 2 from J; bases not matched to a gene: 7. The CDR3 is made up of 15 amino acids. CDR1 is DFQATT and CDR2 is SNEGSKA in the germline V gene (reference sequence).

This chain connects TRBV20-1 to TRBJ2-3; the D gene is possibly TRBD2 (5 bases). The CDR3 consists of 15 residues. Trimming shortened V by 3 bases and J by 2 bases, and 15 bases separated the two germline ends. Germline lookup yields CDR1 DFQATT and CDR2 SNEGSKA (reference sequence). The CDR3 here is CSASEGGRSTDTQYF. The DNA for the CDR3 is TGCAGTGCTAGTGAGGGCGGTCGATCCACAGATACGCAGTATTTT.

The rearrangement links TRBV7-2 to TRBJ2-4; perhaps TRBD2 as D (5 bases). The germline V gene has CDR1 SGHTA and CDR2 FQGNSA. Trimming removed 4 bases from V and 7 bases from J, with 17 bases in between. CDR3 length: 15 residues. The CDR3 coding sequence is TGTGCCAGCAGCTCGACGGAGGCTTTGGGGAACATTCAGTACTTC. It codes for CASSSTEALGNIQYF.